This T cell receptor (beta chain) was profiled in a study of shared clonotypes between healthy human individuals. Study at large: The donor group consisted of two women and a few men, aged 18 to 49.

The CDR3 has 15 amino acids. Germline CDR1 and CDR2: SGDLS and YYNGEE. The ends were cut back, 0 bases at V and 8 bases at J, with 15 bases in the middle. CD45RO negativity and positive selection for CCR7 defined naive CD8 cells, a population that excluded terminally differentiated effector memory CD45RA+ cells. Caucasian adults residing in Nashville, Tennessee made up all the donors. Across several immunoSEQ plates, the genomic DNA of each subset was split evenly. Measured with immunoSEQ multiplex PCR; TCRdb has only the in-frame clones, and not every one. The table records just over 2,000,000 clones, about 95% of them present only once.

The sequence came from a man aged 18 to 30 in good health. This chain connects TRBV9 to TRBJ2-1; D perhaps matches TRBD2 (6 bases). Sequencing was carried out using naive CD8+ T cells sorted from blood. The CDR3 is CASSVVADLIDEQFF. The CDR3 nucleotides are TGTGCCAGCAGCGTAGTAGCGGACCTGATCGATGAGCAGTTCTTC.